Shown below are 21 T cell receptor beta chains from a single sample sequenced in a study of control samples from healthy donors and cancer patients (dated by TCRdb to 2020 to 2022). Libraries were made using the immunoSEQ multiplex PCR assay. Not all clones reach the TCRdb copy of this immuneACCESS table, which keeps in-frame sequences only. Checked studies attribute under half of the gap to unresolved V genes and leave the rest unexplained. A total of about 21,000 clones appear in this sample, roughly 80% of them only once. Clones ranked in the top ten supply roughly 23% of the sample. Sequenced sample: PBMCs. These receptor sequences come from a man between 60 and 75 years old with colorectal cancer.

The chain links TRBV12-3 or TRBV12-4 to TRBJ1-5; the D gene is possibly TRBD1 (6 bases). V lost 4 bases to trimming and J lost 7 bases, with 11 bases between them. The CDR3 runs to 13 residues. The CDR3 loop is CASSSGGRQPQHF. Here the CDR3 DNA reads TGTGCCAGCAGTTCTGGGGGGCGGCAGCCCCAGCATTTT.

The V gene is TRBV7-2, the J gene TRBJ2-5; weak D call: TRBD2 (7 bases). The CDR3 extends over 14 amino acids. Trimming took off 3 bases at V and 5 bases at J, with 13 bases between the two ends. Germline V gene sequence: CDR1 SGHTA, CDR2 FQGNSA. CDR3 sequence: CASSLRRGGETQYF. CDR3 sequence (DNA): TGTGCCAGCAGCTTGAGGAGGGGGGGGGAGACCCAGTACTTC.

The chain employs TRBV10-3 and TRBJ1-6, with a weak D call TRBD1 (5 bases). The CDR3 contains 13 residues. Germline V gene sequence: CDR1 ENHRY, CDR2 SYGVKD. V shed 11 bases and J shed 0 bases, with 8 bases lying between them. Written as DNA, the CDR3 is TGTGCCGCCACAGGCTCCTATAATTCACCCCTCCACTTT. This sequence encodes CAATGSYNSPLHF.

The V and J genes are TRBV2 and TRBJ1-1; perhaps TRBD1 as D (6 bases). Germline V lookup: CDR1 SNHLY, CDR2 FYNNEI. CDR3 size: 11 residues. Trimming cost V 7 bases and J 11 bases, with 14 bases left between them. This CDR3 is CASTKEGVAFF. Here the CDR3 DNA reads TGTGCCAGCACTAAGGAGGGGGTGGCTTTCTTT.

The rearrangement joins TRBV7-2 to TRBJ1-4; D remains ambiguous. The CDR3 consists of 14 residues. Germline V gene data show CDR1 as SGHTA and CDR2 as FQGNSA. Between the trimmed V and J ends, which lost 1 base and 5 bases, there was a span of 8 bases. In nucleotides, the CDR3 is TGTGCCAGCAGCTTAGGGGCGGTAAATGAAAAACTGTTTTTT. It yields the protein CASSLGAVNEKLFF.

The V and J genes are TRBV19 and TRBJ2-1, with 8 bases matching TRBD1. The CDR3 consists of 17 residues. Germline CDR1 is LNHDA and CDR2 is SQIVND (reference sequence). Germline trimming cut 5 bases from V and 0 bases from J; bases unmatched to any gene: 9. The CDR3 DNA sequence: TGTGCCAGTAGTGATTATGGACAGGGCCACTCCTACAATGAGCAGTTCTTC. It codes for CASSDYGQGHSYNEQFF.

The chain combines TRBV7-6 with TRBJ2-1; 7 bases align to TRBD1. The CDR3 covers 13 residues. Germline CDR1 and CDR2: SGHVS and FNYEAQ. Unmatched junction bases numbered 4, after V lost 3 bases and J lost 8 bases. CDR3 residues: CASSLGQLDEQFF. In DNA form, the CDR3 reads TGTGCCAGCAGCTTGGGACAGCTCGATGAGCAGTTCTTC.

The rearrangement uses TRBV5-1 and TRBJ1-2; 11 bases align to TRBD1. The CDR3 runs to 16 residues. CDR1 and CDR2 from the germline V gene are SGHRS and YFSETQ. The J segment lost 8 bases and the V segment lost 0 bases, leaving 9 bases of the junction unmatched. The CDR3 region is CASSLAGDRGIGGYTF. The CDR3 coding sequence is TGCGCCAGCAGCTTGGCCGGGGACAGGGGGATCGGCGGCTACACCTTC.

The chain carries TRBV30 and TRBJ1-5; D unclear. The germline V and J ends were trimmed by 0 bases and 8 bases, with 8 bases remaining between them. The CDR3 has 12 amino acids. Germline CDR1 GTSNPN, CDR2 SVGIG (reference sequence). DNA for the CDR3: TGTGCCTGGAGTGTACCAGGAAAGCCCCAGCATTTT. Protein sequence: CAWSVPGKPQHF.

This chain connects TRBV18 to TRBJ1-4; D is undetermined. Germline loops: CDR1 KGHSH, CDR2 LQKENI. Deletions cut 3 bases from V and 5 bases from J, with 13 bases between. The CDR3 runs to 15 residues. The DNA of the CDR3 is TGTGCCAGCTCACCCCAAGCGACGGTCAATGAAAAACTGTTTTTT. Its protein is CASSPQATVNEKLFF.

The chain has TRBV7-2 and TRBJ2-6, with 8 bases matching TRBD2. The CDR3 is 18 amino acids. Germline assignment: CDR1 SGHTA and CDR2 FQGNSA. Trimming cost V 3 bases and J 1 base; bases outside gene matches: 8. CDR3: CASSFGGGSRSGANVLTF. CDR3 DNA: TGTGCCAGCAGCTTTGGCGGGGGGAGTAGGTCTGGGGCCAACGTCCTGACTTTC.

The rearrangement links TRBV5-6 to TRBJ1-6, with no clear D. CDR3 length: 15 residues. The germline V gene has CDR1 SGHDT and CDR2 YYEEEE. The V and J ends lost 4 bases and 0 bases respectively, with 8 bases between them. Written as DNA, the CDR3 is TGTGCCAGCAGCCTCCGGGGCTCCTATAATTCACCCCTCCACTTT. This sequence encodes CASSLRGSYNSPLHF.

The rearrangement uses TRBV5-1 and TRBJ1-3; D is unclear. V gave up 0 bases and J gave up 4 bases, with 5 bases separating them. The CDR3 is 13 residues long. The germline V gene encodes CDR1 SGHRS and CDR2 YFSETQ. CDR3 region: CASSLDRGNTIYF. The CDR3 region has the DNA TGCGCCAGCAGCTTGGACCGCGGAAACACCATATATTTT.

The J gene is TRBJ1-5, the V gene TRBV5-5, with a tentative D call TRBD1 (6 bases). The CDR3 spans 15 residues. Between the trimmed V and J ends, which lost 0 bases and 7 bases, there was a span of 14 bases. Germline V gene data show CDR1 as SGHKS and CDR2 as YYEKEE (reference sequence). DNA for the CDR3: TGTGCCAGCAGCTTGGAACCCCTGAGGGGGCAGCCCCAGCATTTT. As protein: CASSLEPLRGQPQHF.

The V gene is TRBV2, the J gene TRBJ2-5, with 13 bases fitting TRBD2. Trimming took 9 bases from V and 5 from J; bases not matched to a gene: 9. This CDR3 spans 15 amino acids. Germline lookup yields CDR1 SNHLY and CDR2 FYNNEI. The CDR3 loop reads CASGLAGVPGETQYF. CDR3 DNA: TGTGCCAGTGGACTAGCGGGGGTCCCGGGGGAGACCCAGTACTTC.

The genes are TRBV5-1 and TRBJ2-2; TRBD2 might be the D (7 bases). The CDR3 length is 15 residues. Germline V gives CDR1 SGHRS, CDR2 YFSETQ. Trimming shortened V by 0 bases and J by 3 bases, and 9 bases separated the two germline ends. CDR3 bases: TGCGCCAGCAGCTTGGTAGGGGGGGACACCGGGGAGCTGTTTTTT. Translating it yields CASSLVGGDTGELFF. Based on the CDR3 plus reference TRBV5-1 and TRBJ2-2, the full variable domain is KAGVTQTPRYLIKTRGQQVTLSCSPISGHRSVSWYQQTPGQGLQFLFEYFSETQRNKGNFPGRFSGRQFSNSRSEMNVSTLELGDSALYLCASSLVGGDTGELFFGEGSRLTVL.

This sequence joins TRBV5-1 and TRBJ2-7; TRBD1 might be the D (6 bases). V was trimmed by 2 bases and J by 7 bases, leaving 7 bases between them. The CDR3 contains 11 residues. CDR1 is SGHRS and CDR2 is YFSETQ in the germline V gene. The CDR3 nucleotides are TGCGCCAGCAGCTTAGGGGGAGAGCAGTACTTC. As protein: CASSLGGEQYF.

The chain couples TRBV5-1 to TRBJ1-4; no clear D. Germline V lookup: CDR1 SGHRS, CDR2 YFSETQ. The V gene lost 2 bases and the J gene lost 8 bases, with 16 bases spanning the gap. This CDR3 spans 15 amino acids. The CDR3 spells CASSLLPSESEKLFF. CDR3 in DNA: TGCGCCAGCAGCTTACTACCCTCGGAAAGCGAAAAACTGTTTTTT.

This chain uses TRBV29-1 with TRBJ2-5, with 7 nucleotides matching TRBD1. Unmatched junction bases numbered 3, after V lost 4 bases and J lost 1 base. The CDR3 is 13 amino acids. Germline CDR1 SQVTM, CDR2 ANQGSEA. For the CDR3, the DNA is TGCAGCGTTGGGGGACAGACCCAAGAGACCCAGTACTTC. Encoded protein: CSVGGQTQETQYF.

This clone was observed a few times. The chain carries TRBV27 and TRBJ1-5; no clear D. The CDR3 extends over 14 amino acids. From germline, CDR1 is MNHEY and CDR2 SMNVEV (reference sequence). V lost 2 bases and J 6 bases, leaving 11 bases between the germline ends. The CDR3: CASSLVQTIQPQHF. The CDR3 DNA sequence: TGTGCCAGCAGTTTAGTACAGACAATTCAGCCCCAGCATTTT.

V usage is TRBV14 and J usage is TRBJ2-7, with a possible D match to TRBD2 (7 bases). This CDR3 has 14 amino acids. The V gene's germline CDR1 is SGHDN and CDR2 FVKESK. V lost 3 bases and J lost 2, with 11 bases in between. The CDR3 loop reads CASSHQGTTYEQYF. DNA of the CDR3: TGTGCCAGCAGCCACCAGGGGACTACCTACGAGCAGTACTTC.